What follows are 30 T cell receptor beta chains derived from one specimen sequenced in a study of T cell clonality in common variable immunodeficiency. Assay used: immunoSEQ multiplex PCR; TCRdb lists only in-frame clones, some missing. In total the sample includes over 45,000 clones, none of them seen once. The sample consisted of peripheral blood mononuclear cells. The receptor source for this set is a person aged 18 to 70 in good health.

This clone was recorded at least ten times. The CDR3 end is not reached by the read, which stops 3 residues before it; the germline J gene fills it in. The chain couples TRBV9 to TRBJ1-4; weak D call: TRBD1 (6 bases). CDR1 SGDLS and CDR2 YYNGEE come from the germline V gene. The CDR3 spans 17 residues. V gave up 0 bases and J gave up 7 bases, with 19 bases separating them. This CDR3 reads CASSVGATGQIGEKLFF. The part of the CDR3 DNA that was read is TGTGCCAGCAGCGTAGGGGCCACAGGACAGATTGGTGAAAAA.

There are a few counts of this clone. The CDR3 is cut off 3 residues early in the read; its end comes from the germline J gene. This sequence joins TRBV7-3 and TRBJ2-1, with 10 bases lining up with TRBD2. This CDR3 is 20 amino acids long. Trimming removed 1 base from V and 7 bases from J; junction bases left unmatched: 19. Germline V gene sequence: CDR1 SGHTA, CDR2 FQGTGA. The covered CDR3 bases are TGTGCCAGCAGCTTAATTACGACAGGGAGAGCGGGAGGGCCGTCGAATGAG. Protein: CASSLITTGRAGGPSNE. The full CDR3 protein is CASSLITTGRAGGPSNEQFF.

This clone was seen many times. The CDR3 end lies 3 residues beyond the end of the read and is filled in from the germline J gene. V usage is TRBV18 and J usage is TRBJ1-4; 7 nucleotides align to TRBD1. This CDR3 has 15 amino acids. V gave up 4 bases and J gave up 3 bases; unmatched junction bases: 5. Per germline, CDR1 KGHSH and CDR2 LQKENI. The DNA read from the CDR3 is TGTGCCAGCTCACTGAACAGGGGAGCTAATGAAAAA. Protein: CASSLNRGANEK. The whole CDR3 reads CASSLNRGANEKLFF.

This clone was seen ten or more times. Read data end 3 residues before the CDR3 end; the end is taken from the germline J gene. This chain uses TRBV4-2 with TRBJ2-5, with D hard to call. V lost 3 bases, J lost 1 base, and 9 bases lay in between. Germline loops: CDR1 LGHNA, CDR2 YNFKEQ. The CDR3 contains 14 residues. CDR3 DNA (partial): TGTGCCAGCAGCCAGTATGCGTTCCAAGAGACC. Amino acid sequence: CASSQYAFQET. In full, the CDR3 reads CASSQYAFQETQYF.

This clone was seen at least ten times. Read sequence stops 3 residues before the CDR3 end, and the germline J gene provides the missing end. The chain uses TRBV5-1 and TRBJ2-5; D remains ambiguous. Germline V gene lookup returns CDR1 SGHRS and CDR2 YFSETQ. V lost 0 bases and J 5 bases, leaving 14 bases between the germline ends. CDR3 length: 15 residues. Incomplete CDR3 DNA: TGCGCCAGCAGCTTGGCAGGTCAGCTCCGCGAGACC. It codes for CASSLAGQLRET. The CDR3 reads in full as CASSLAGQLRETQYF.

This clone was observed many times. The missing CDR3 end, 3 residues past where the read stops, is filled in from the germline J gene. The chain uses TRBV20-1 and TRBJ2-3; D is perhaps TRBD1 (6 bases). In germline, CDR1 is DFQATT, CDR2 SNEGSKA (reference sequence). Between the trimmed V and J ends, which lost 6 bases and 0 bases, there was a span of 10 bases. The CDR3 consists of 13 residues. The sequenced part of the CDR3 DNA is TGCAGTGCCACTAGGGGGAGCACAGATACG. Encoded protein: CSATRGSTDT. The complete CDR3 protein is CSATRGSTDTQYF.

This clone was seen repeatedly, ten times or more. The sequence runs out 3 residues before the end of the CDR3; the remainder is reconstructed from the germline J gene. The V call is TRBV7-9, the J call TRBJ2-5; 8 bases fit TRBD2. J was trimmed by 4 bases and V by 2 bases; bases with no gene match: 3. This CDR3 region has 14 residues. Germline CDR1 is SEHNR and CDR2 is FQNEAQ (reference sequence). The CDR3 DNA, read in part, is TGTGCCAGCAGCTTAATCGGGAGGGGAGAGACC. Its protein is CASSLIGRGET. The complete CDR3 protein is CASSLIGRGETQYF.

In this sample, this clone turned up many times. The CDR3 goes on 3 residues after the read ends, and that part is filled in from the germline J gene. The chain links TRBV12-3 or TRBV12-4 to TRBJ2-7, with D uncertain. The CDR3 contains 12 residues. Trimming removed 5 bases at V and 4 bases at J, with 9 bases between. CDR3 bases read: TGTGCCAGCAGTGCAGGAAATTACGAG. This translates into CASSAGNYE. The entire CDR3 protein reads CASSAGNYEQYF.

This clone was observed at least ten times. Read data end 3 residues before the CDR3 end; the end is taken from the germline J gene. This chain connects TRBV2 to TRBJ2-1, with unresolved D. The CDR3 is 12 amino acids. CDR1 is SNHLY, CDR2 FYNNEI, per germline. The V end lost 4 bases, the J end lost 8 bases, and 9 bases lay between the germline ends. This chain's CDR3 is CASSGSFDEQFF. The CDR3 bases that were read are TGTGCCAGCAGTGGCAGTTTTGATGAG.

Concerning this clone itself: A much bigger clone sits one base away, suggesting this may be a read error. The read is 3 residues too short to cover the CDR3 end, so that end is filled in from the germline J gene. The rearrangement links TRBV13 to TRBJ2-7; possible D gene TRBD1, 6 bases. The CDR3 runs 14 residues. Trimming took off 3 bases at V and 6 bases at J, with 15 bases between the two ends. CDR1 is PRHDT, CDR2 FYEKMQ, per germline (reference sequence). The CDR3 sequence is CASSFRGRSAEQYF. CDR3 DNA (partial): TGTGCCAGCAGCTTCAGGGGCAGGTCAGCCGAG.

This clone came up many times. The CDR3 is cut off 3 residues early in the read; its end comes from the germline J gene. The chain is built from TRBV18 and TRBJ1-5, with D unresolved. The CDR3 is made up of 15 amino acids. Trimming took 4 bases from V and 0 from J, leaving 10 bases between them. Per germline, CDR1 KGHSH and CDR2 LQKENI. Incomplete CDR3 DNA: TGTGCCAGCTCACTTTCACTAGATAGCAATCAGCCC. This translates into CASSLSLDSNQP. The entire CDR3 protein is CASSLSLDSNQPQHF. The full variable domain, completed using reference TRBV18 and TRBJ1-5, is NAGVMQNPRHLVRRRGQEARLRCSPMKGHSHVYWYRQLPEEGLKFMVYLQKENIIDESGMPKERFSAEFPKEGPSILRIQQVVRGDSAAYFCASSLSLDSNQPQHFGDGTRLSIL.

This clone was found many times. The read ends 3 residues before the CDR3 terminus; that terminus is restored from the germline J gene. This chain joins TRBV18 and TRBJ1-2, with a tentative D call TRBD1 (5 bases). V gave up 2 bases and J gave up 0 bases, with 13 bases separating them. CDR1 and CDR2 (germline): KGHSH, LQKENI. This CDR3 is built from 16 residues. The sequenced part of the CDR3 DNA is TGTGCCAGCTCACCAACCGGGGGGAGAGCTAACTATGGC. Translating it yields CASSPTGGRANYG. The CDR3, in full, reads CASSPTGGRANYGYTF.

This clone was counted ten times or more. CDR3: CSVEYGHSGANVLTF. The covered CDR3 bases are TGCAGCGTTGAATACGGTCACTCTGGGGCCAACGTC. The chain couples TRBV29-1 to TRBJ2-6; D is unresolved. The CDR3 end is not reached by the read, which stops 3 residues before it; the germline J gene fills it in. The CDR3 spans 15 residues. Germline V gives CDR1 SQVTM, CDR2 ANQGSEA. Trimming cost V 2 bases and J 0 bases, with 8 bases left between them.

This clone was counted at least ten times. The CDR3 end lies 3 residues beyond the end of the read and is filled in from the germline J gene. The chain employs TRBV5-8 and TRBJ2-6, with D possibly matching TRBD2 (5 bases). Between the trimmed V and J ends, which lost 2 bases and 1 base, there was a span of 7 bases. The CDR3 is 15 amino acids. Germline V CDR1 and CDR2: SGHTS, YDEGEE. Partial CDR3 DNA: TGTGCCAGCAGCTTTTCGGGGTCTGGGGCCAACGTC. Its protein product is CASSFSGSGANV. The entire CDR3 is CASSFSGSGANVLTF.

With respect to this clone: The read terminates 3 residues before the CDR3 end, so the remaining end is supplied by the germline J gene. The V gene is TRBV18, the J gene TRBJ2-2; D might be TRBD2 (5 bases). The CDR3 is 15 residues long. Per germline, CDR1 KGHSH and CDR2 LQKENI. The CDR3 sequence: CASSPTNTRWEKLFF. CDR3 DNA (partial): TGTGCCAGCTCCCCGACTAACACTAGATGGGAAAAG.

There are many counts of this clone. The CDR3 is cut off 3 residues early in the read; its end comes from the germline J gene. The chain couples TRBV19 to TRBJ1-5; TRBD1 might be the D (6 bases). Looked up from germline, CDR1 is LNHDA and CDR2 is SQIVND (reference sequence). Trimming took 3 bases from V and 2 from J, leaving 11 bases between them. This CDR3 has 15 residues. Incomplete CDR3 DNA: TGTGCCAGTAGTATCGTTCGGACAGGCAATCAGCCC. Amino acid sequence: CASSIVRTGNQP. The entire CDR3 protein is CASSIVRTGNQPQHF.

The table lists this clone with many counts. The read comes to an end 3 residues before the CDR3 does, leaving the germline J gene to fill in the end. The V call is TRBV19, the J call TRBJ2-4; perhaps TRBD1 as D (5 bases). Germline lookup yields CDR1 LNHDA and CDR2 SQIVND (reference sequence). Between the trimmed V and J ends, which lost 5 bases and 6 bases, there was a span of 8 bases. This CDR3 is 12 amino acids long. The sequenced part of the CDR3 DNA is TGTGCCAGTAGTCTGCAGGGAAACATT. Its protein product is CASSLQGNI. The full CDR3 is CASSLQGNIQYF.

This clone has ten or more counts. CDR3 DNA (partial): TGTGCCAGTAGCCTCGCGGACAGGGGCGGCACTGAA. Translated: CASSLADRGGTE. The full CDR3 is CASSLADRGGTEAFF. The chain combines TRBV19 with TRBJ1-1; 9 bases match TRBD1. The read gets to within 3 residues of the CDR3 end, and the germline J gene fills in the rest. The CDR3 has 15 amino acids. Germline V lookup: CDR1 LNHDA, CDR2 SQIVND (reference sequence). The V and J ends lost 6 bases and 4 bases, in that order; junction bases with no gene match: 9.

At least ten counts were recorded for this clone. The read gets to within 3 residues of the CDR3 end, and the germline J gene fills in the rest. This rearrangement joins TRBV20-1 to TRBJ1-6, with D possibly being TRBD1 (6 bases). Germline loops: CDR1 DFQATT, CDR2 SNEGSKA (reference sequence). There are 13 residues in the CDR3. V gave up 6 bases and J gave up 8 bases, with 14 bases separating them. The CDR3 protein is CSAPRDMDSPLHF. The sequenced CDR3 bases are TGCAGTGCCCCAAGGGACATGGATTCACCC.

Many counts were recorded for this clone. The part of the CDR3 DNA that was read is TGTGCCAGTACCCTACAGGGGGGTATTTGGACGGGC. Translation: CASTLQGGIWTG. The CDR3 in full is CASTLQGGIWTGYTF. V usage is TRBV19 and J usage is TRBJ1-2; 8 bases map to TRBD1. The sequenced fragment ends 3 residues before the CDR3 boundary, so the rest is inferred from the germline J gene. CDR1 is LNHDA and CDR2 is SQIVND in the germline V gene (reference sequence). The CDR3 loop spans 15 amino acids.

This clone was detected many times. The read comes to an end 3 residues before the CDR3 does, leaving the germline J gene to fill in the end. The chain is built from TRBV18 and TRBJ2-5; 8 bases line up with TRBD2. The germline V gene encodes CDR1 KGHSH and CDR2 LQKENI. V shed 2 bases and J 3 bases; nucleotides not matched to a gene: 2. The CDR3 spans 14 residues. The sequenced CDR3 bases are TGTGCCAGCTCACCATTACTAGCGGAAGAGACC. This gives the protein CASSPLLAEET. The whole CDR3 sequence reads CASSPLLAEETQYF.

Ten or more counts support this clone. Read sequence stops 3 residues before the CDR3 end, and the germline J gene provides the missing end. The rearrangement uses TRBV7-2 and TRBJ1-2; D call uncertain. The V and J ends lost 1 base and 4 bases respectively, with 10 bases between them. In germline, CDR1 is SGHTA, CDR2 FQGNSA. The CDR3 covers 14 residues. CDR3 sequence: CASSLERGRYGYTF. The part of the CDR3 DNA that was read is TGTGCCAGCAGCTTAGAGCGGGGTCGCTATGGC.

There are many counts of this clone. The CDR3 goes on 3 residues after the read ends, and that part is filled in from the germline J gene. The chain links TRBV29-1 to TRBJ2-2, with TRBD2 matching over 8 bases. J gave up 1 base and V 2 bases, and 3 bases lay outside the gene matches. CDR1 is SQVTM, CDR2 ANQGSEA, per germline. The CDR3 totals 15 residues. The sequenced part of the CDR3 DNA is TGCAGCGTTGAACTAGCGGGTATGAACACCGGGGAG. It yields the protein CSVELAGMNTGE. The entire CDR3 protein is CSVELAGMNTGELFF.

There are many counts of this clone. The CDR3 goes on 3 residues after the read ends, and that part is filled in from the germline J gene. The rearrangement uses TRBV18 and TRBJ2-3; D gene uncertain. Germline V gene data show CDR1 as KGHSH and CDR2 as LQKENI. The CDR3 is 13 residues long. Incomplete CDR3 DNA: TGTGCCAGCTCACCAGGGCTCCAAGAGACG. This sequence encodes CASSPGLQET. The entire CDR3 sequence reads CASSPGLQETQYF. Using reference TRBV18 and TRBJ2-3 for the parts outside the CDR3, the full variable domain is NAGVMQNPRHLVRRRGQEARLRCSPMKGHSHVYWYRQLPEEGLKFMVYLQKENIIDESGMPKERFSAEFPKEGPSILRIQQVVRGDSAAYFCASSPGLQETQYFGPGTRLTVL.

Notes on this clone: The read ends 3 residues early relative to the CDR3; the germline J gene fills the gap. The rearrangement links TRBV7-9 to TRBJ1-2; TRBD1 agrees at 10 bases. Germline V lookup: CDR1 SEHNR, CDR2 FQNEAQ (reference sequence). The CDR3 runs 15 residues. The CDR3 loop is CASSWTGGLSYDYTF. CDR3 DNA, as far as it was read: TGTGCCAGCAGCTGGACAGGGGGGCTCTCCTACGAC.

This clone was picked up a small number of times. The CDR3 extends 3 residues past the end of the read, so its final part is completed from the germline J gene. The chain combines TRBV19 with TRBJ1-1; TRBD1 might be the D (5 bases). Per germline, CDR1 LNHDA and CDR2 SQIVND (reference sequence). CDR3 size: 15 residues. CDR3 DNA (partial): TGTGCCAGTAGCAAATTCGGGACTAACGTCTACGAG. Protein sequence: CASSKFGTNVYE. The whole CDR3 protein reads CASSKFGTNVYEAFF.

The sample holds many counts of this clone. From the germline J gene comes the end of the CDR3, since the read stops 3 residues before it. The chain joins TRBV5-6 to TRBJ2-5, with no clear D. V was clipped by 4 bases and J by 7 bases, with 20 bases between them. The germline V gene has CDR1 SGHDT and CDR2 YYEEEE. The CDR3 covers 15 residues. The CDR3 bases that were read are TGTGCCAGCAGCATCCTTGAATCGTGGCCAGGGACC. Amino acids: CASSILESWPGT. The entire CDR3 reads CASSILESWPGTQYF.

On this clone itself: The read ends 3 residues before the CDR3 terminus; that terminus is restored from the germline J gene. The rearrangement links TRBV7-2 to TRBJ2-5; possible D gene TRBD1, 5 bases. Deletions cut 5 bases from V and 6 bases from J, with 13 bases between. The germline V gene has CDR1 SGHTA and CDR2 FQGNSA. The CDR3 has 13 amino acids. The CDR3 here is CASSPQGFQTQYF. The part of the CDR3 DNA that was read is TGTGCCAGCAGCCCGCAGGGATTCCAGACC.

This clone was seen repeatedly, ten times or more. The CDR3 bases that were read are TGCAGCGTTCAGGCAGGGAAAGAA. It is translated as CSVQAGKE. Given in full, the CDR3 is CSVQAGKEAFF. This rearrangement joins TRBV29-1 to TRBJ1-1, with D perhaps TRBD1 (5 bases). The CDR3 end is not reached by the read, which stops 3 residues before it; the germline J gene fills it in. Germline CDR1 SQVTM, CDR2 ANQGSEA. The CDR3 length is 11 residues.

This clone was seen ten or more times. The read halts 3 residues ahead of the CDR3 end, with the missing end drawn from the germline J gene. The chain uses TRBV5-5 and TRBJ1-2; 9 bases fit TRBD1. Germline CDR1 and CDR2: SGHKS and YYEKEE (reference sequence). CDR3 length equals 13 residues. The CDR3 here is CASSPDRGGGYTF. The DNA read from the CDR3 is TGTGCCAGCAGCCCGGACAGGGGAGGGGGC.